These 9 T cell receptor beta chains were all obtained from the same sample, sequenced in a study of tumor and adjacent non-tumor tissue in lung cancer. This sample's RNA came from whole unsorted tissue. Three rounds of nested PCR, following a modified ARM-PCR protocol, produced the TCRbeta library. A single record per CDR3 protein comes from TCRdb applying MiXCR to the multiplex PCR reads. The sample holds approximately 90,000 distinct CDR3 sequences, 61% seen once. The specimen was lung tumor tissue. The origin of the receptors is a man between 70 and 80 years old with non-small cell lung cancer.

Points on this clonotype: This could be a read error, since a much larger clone is one nucleotide away. This rearrangement joins TRBV29-1 to TRBJ2-7; maybe TRBD1 (5 bases). V lost 7 bases and J lost 2, with 9 bases in between. This CDR3 comprises 11 residues. Germline-derived CDR1 and CDR2 are SQVTM and ANQGSEA. The CDR3 sequence: CSGIGAYEQYF. Here the CDR3 DNA reads TGCAGCGGGATAGGGGCCTACGAGCAGTACTTC.

The count of this clonotype is one. At one end, the junction sequence differs from germline, possibly due to a read error. This chain links TRBV29-1 with TRBJ2-7; 10 nucleotides match TRBD2. The germline gives CDR1 SQVTM, CDR2 ANQGSEA. This CDR3 contains 16 residues. The CDR3 spells CSIVSLAGPSSHEQYF. Written as DNA, the CDR3 is TGCAGCATTGTATCACTAGCGGGACCTAGCTCCCACGAGCAGTACTTC.

This chain links TRBV6-6 with TRBJ1-5; D gene ambiguous. This CDR3 has 16 residues. The V end lost 1 base, the J end lost 13 bases, and 23 bases lay between the germline ends. Germline-derived CDR1 and CDR2 are MNHNY and SVGAGI (reference sequence). CDR3 coding DNA: TGTGCCAGCAGTTACTACACGGACTATAGCAATCGGCCTCAGCATTTT. Protein: CASSYYTDYSNRPQHF.

This rearrangement joins TRBV5-6 to TRBJ2-7, with no clear D. The germline gives CDR1 SGHDT, CDR2 YYEEEE. Deletions cut 3 bases from V and 5 bases from J, with 12 bases between. The CDR3 contains 13 residues. The CDR3 DNA sequence: TGTGCCAGCAGCTCCGGGTCAGGACACGAGCAGTACTTC. Translating it yields CASSSGSGHEQYF.

Concerning this clonotype: The germline gene is not matched at one end of the junction; a read error may be the cause. V and J are TRBV29-1 and TRBJ2-7; tentative D call: TRBD1 (8 bases). The CDR3 has 14 residues. Germline values: CDR1 SQVTM, CDR2 ANQGSEA. CDR3 nucleotide sequence: TGCAGCGGATGTCTGACAGGGGAGGGCTACGATCAGTACTTC. Translating it yields CSGCLTGEGYDQYF.

This rearrangement joins TRBV11-2 to TRBJ1-2; D might be TRBD1 (5 bases). Germline CDR1 is SGHAT and CDR2 is FQNNGV. The CDR3 contains 15 residues. Trimming shortened V by 5 bases and J by 2 bases, and 15 bases separated the two germline ends. The CDR3 reads CASSVSLTENYGYTF. CDR3 DNA sequence: TGTGCCAGCAGCGTAAGCCTGACAGAGAACTATGGCTACACCTTC.

This clonotype showed up many times. The chain is built from TRBV4-1 and TRBJ2-2, with 11 nucleotides matching TRBD1. The CDR3 loop spans 16 amino acids. The V segment lost 4 bases and the J segment 3 bases; nucleotides outside the gene matches: 4. In germline, CDR1 is MGHRA, CDR2 YSYEKL. CDR3 DNA sequence: TGCGCCAGCAGCCCGCGGACAGGGGGCTACACCGGGGAGCTGTTTTTT. Protein: CASSPRTGGYTGELFF.

Concerning this clonotype itself: One base away lies a much larger clone, so this may be a sequencing read error. The chain uses TRBV12-3 or TRBV12-4 and TRBJ1-6; D gene unclear. Trimming cost V 8 bases and J 6 bases, with 17 bases left between them. There are 15 residues in the CDR3. The CDR3 spells CASGLSGTLNSPLHF. Written as DNA, the CDR3 is TGTGCCAGCGGCCTATCGGGAACCCTTAATTCACCCCTCCACTTT.

The chain joins TRBV6-5 to TRBJ2-7, with 12 positions matching TRBD2. Trimming cost V 6 bases and J 9 bases; bases outside gene matches: 12. Looked up from germline, CDR1 is MNHEY and CDR2 is SVGAGI. The CDR3 sequence is 15 residues long. The CDR3 sequence is CASSRASGRAVGQYF. In DNA, the CDR3 is TGTGCCAGCAGCCGAGCTAGCGGGAGGGCCGTTGGGCAGTACTTC.